A single sample is the source of the 25 T cell receptor beta chains below, sequenced in a study of CD8 T cells in Susac syndrome (dated by TCRdb to between 2018 and 2020). Library generation was performed with the immunoSEQ multiplex PCR assay. RNA was extracted using the RNeasy kit, and about 0.45 to 1 ug of the RNA was reverse transcribed with random hexamers. TCRdb reran the public reads through fastp at Q25 and MiXCR, keeping productive beta chains. Duplicate CDR3 protein sequences are folded into a single record with the most common DNA and genes. This sample comprises hundreds of thousands of distinct CDR3 sequences, approximately 85% of them detected only once. The biggest ten clones account for around 0.21% of the sample. What was sequenced was CD8+ T cells from PBMCs. The receptors derive from a human donor with multiple sclerosis.

The chain carries TRBV28 and TRBJ2-5; TRBD2 aligns across 10 bases. This CDR3 has 14 amino acids. Germline lookup yields CDR1 MDHEN and CDR2 SYDVKM. The J segment lost 5 bases and the V segment lost 6 bases, leaving 6 bases of the junction unmatched. Here the CDR3 DNA reads TGTGCCAGCAGGGCTAGCGGGAGTGGGGAGACCCAGTACTTC. Protein: CASRASGSGETQYF. The full variable domain, its missing parts supplied by reference TRBV28 and TRBJ2-5, is DVKVTQSSRYLVKRTGEKVFLECVQDMDHENMFWYRQDPGLGLRLIYFSYDVKMKEKGDIPEGYSVSREKKERFSLILESASTNQTSMYLCASRASGSGETQYFGPGTRLLVL.

This clonotype has just a few counts. V usage is TRBV5-4 and J usage is TRBJ2-2; 8 bases map to TRBD1. This CDR3 spans 13 amino acids. V shed 5 bases, J shed 6 bases, and the junction held 3 bases outside the gene matches. Per the germline V gene, CDR1 is SGHNT and CDR2 is YYREEE (reference sequence). CDR3 nucleotide sequence: TGTGCCAGCAGTCCGGACAGGGCCGGGGAGCTGTTTTTT. The encoded protein is CASSPDRAGELFF.

J is TRBJ1-2 and V is TRBV27; no clear D. Per the germline V gene, CDR1 is MNHEY and CDR2 is SMNVEV (reference sequence). Trimming left V 2 bases short and J 4 bases short, with 8 bases between. The CDR3 is 13 amino acids. The CDR3 loop reads CASSLRPTYGYTF. The CDR3 nucleotides read TGTGCCAGCAGTTTACGCCCGACCTATGGCTACACCTTC.

The rearrangement uses TRBV27 and TRBJ2-6, with D unclear. CDR3 length: 16 amino acids. V lost 1 base and J lost 0, with 7 bases in between. CDR1 and CDR2 (germline): MNHEY, SMNVEV (reference sequence). CDR3 amino acids: CASSLLPTSGANVLTF. The CDR3 DNA is TGTGCCAGCAGTTTATTGCCGACCTCTGGGGCCAACGTCCTGACTTTC.

This sequence joins TRBV19 and TRBJ1-1; D gene uncertain. Per germline, CDR1 LNHDA and CDR2 SQIVND (reference sequence). The V end lost 4 bases, the J end lost 6 bases, and 12 bases lay between the germline ends. This CDR3 spans 13 amino acids. The CDR3 nucleotides read TGTGCCAGTAGTAGAGCCCTGACGGCTGAAGCTTTCTTT. Translated, it gives CASSRALTAEAFF.

This chain joins TRBV20-1 and TRBJ2-1, with 11 nucleotides matching TRBD2. The CDR3 totals 16 residues. The germline gives CDR1 DFQATT, CDR2 SNEGSKA (reference sequence). The V gene end was trimmed by 1 base and the J gene end by 6 bases; junction bases not matched to a gene: 8. The CDR3 bases are TGCAGTGCTAGAGCAGTACTAGCGGGAGTAGCCAATGAGCAGTTCTTC. Encoded protein: CSARAVLAGVANEQFF.

This clonotype turned up a few times. The V and J genes are TRBV27 and TRBJ1-4; D not certain. CDR1 MNHEY and CDR2 SMNVEV come from the germline V gene (reference sequence). The V and J ends lost 1 base and 10 bases respectively, with 13 bases between them. The CDR3 has 14 residues. The CDR3 loop reads CASSLYDEGGKLFF. CDR3 DNA sequence: TGTGCCAGCAGTTTATACGACGAGGGAGGAAAACTGTTTTTT.

The chain employs TRBV2 and TRBJ2-7; possible D gene TRBD2, 5 bases. V lost 3 bases to trimming and J lost 6 bases, with 15 bases between them. The CDR3 has 14 residues. Per germline, CDR1 SNHLY and CDR2 FYNNEI. The CDR3 nucleotides are TGTGCCAGCAGTGATGGATCGGGGTTTGGCGAGCAGTACTTC. It specifies CASSDGSGFGEQYF. Combining the CDR3 with reference TRBV2 and TRBJ2-7 gives the whole variable domain EPEVTQTPSHQVTQMGQEVILRCVPISNHLYFYWYRQILGQKVEFLVSFYNNEISEKSEIFDDQFSVERPDGSNFTLKIRSTKLEDSAMYFCASSDGSGFGEQYFGPGTRLTVT.

The chain combines TRBV13 with TRBJ2-3; D not resolved. Trimming stripped 8 bases from V and 0 bases from J, with 12 bases between. The CDR3 is 14 residues long. Looked up from germline, CDR1 is PRHDT and CDR2 is FYEKMQ (reference sequence). CDR3 nucleotide sequence: TGTGCCAGCTGCTCCTCCCCTAGCACAGATACGCAGTATTTT. Its translation: CASCSSPSTDTQYF.

This chain joins TRBV12-3 or TRBV12-4 and TRBJ1-4, with D uncertain. There are 18 residues in the CDR3. V lost 3 bases and J lost 4, with 21 bases in between. In DNA form, the CDR3 reads TGTGCCAGCAGTTTCCGGTTGACAAGGGCCCCCATTAATGAAAAACTGTTTTTT. Translating gives CASSFRLTRAPINEKLFF.

This clonotype was seen once. This rearrangement joins TRBV27 to TRBJ2-7; D not certain. The V gene's germline CDR1 is MNHEY and CDR2 SMNVEV (reference sequence). The CDR3 runs 13 residues. V lost 2 bases and J lost 6, with 11 bases in between. CDR3 loop: CASSLTGSLEQYF. The CDR3 region has the DNA TGTGCCAGCAGTTTAACCGGGTCCCTCGAGCAGTACTTC.

This chain links TRBV6-5 with TRBJ2-2; weak D call: TRBD2 (5 bases). The CDR3 contains 14 residues. Germline-derived CDR1 and CDR2 are MNHEY and SVGAGI. Trimming removed 5 bases at V and 4 bases at J, with 11 bases between. This CDR3 reads CASSNLATTGELFF. CDR3 nucleotides: TGTGCCAGCAGTAATTTAGCGACCACCGGGGAGCTGTTTTTT.

The chain uses TRBV5-6 and TRBJ1-2; TRBD1 matches at 7 bases. This CDR3 contains 15 residues. CDR1 is SGHDT and CDR2 is YYEEEE in the germline V gene. Trimming at V came to 0 bases and at J to 4 bases, leaving 6 bases not matched to a gene. Written as DNA, the CDR3 is TGTGCCAGCAGCTTGGCCCAAACAGGGGTCTATGGCTACACCTTC. This codes for CASSLAQTGVYGYTF.

This clonotype turned up a few times. CDR3 sequence: CASSHDSGSRAGELFF. The CDR3 nucleotides read TGCGCCAGCAGCCATGACAGCGGGAGTAGAGCCGGGGAGCTGTTTTTT. The genes are TRBV4-1 and TRBJ2-2; 8 bases agree with TRBD2. Germline CDR1 reads MGHRA; CDR2 reads YSYEKL. This CDR3 is built from 16 residues. With V trimmed by 3 bases and J by 6 bases, 9 bases remained unmatched.

V and J are TRBV2 and TRBJ2-1, with 7 bases identical to TRBD2. V gave up 2 bases and J gave up 8 bases; unmatched junction bases: 9. CDR3 length: 15 amino acids. Germline V gene data show CDR1 as SNHLY and CDR2 as FYNNEI. In nucleotides, the CDR3 is TGTGCCAGCAGTGAAATAACTAGCGTTAGGGATGAGCAGTTCTTC. It codes for CASSEITSVRDEQFF.

This rearrangement joins TRBV29-1 to TRBJ2-7; TRBD1 aligns across 10 bases. The CDR3 runs to 13 residues. V trimming: 2 bases; J trimming: 4 bases; junction bases outside the gene matches: 2. Germline V gene sequence: CDR1 SQVTM, CDR2 ANQGSEA. The CDR3 DNA is TGCAGCGTTGAACAGGGACAGGGGTACGAGCAGTACTTC. It translates to CSVEQGQGYEQYF.

The gene calls are TRBV19 and TRBJ2-1; TRBD2 matches at 7 bases. The germline gives CDR1 LNHDA, CDR2 SQIVND (reference sequence). V dropped 5 bases and J dropped 4; count of bases not matched to a gene: 8. The CDR3 loop spans 15 amino acids. Here the CDR3 reads CASSPSGANYNEQFF. DNA for the CDR3: TGTGCCAGTAGTCCGAGCGGGGCTAATTACAATGAGCAGTTCTTC.

This chain connects TRBV5-6 to TRBJ2-1; D is perhaps TRBD1 (6 bases). The V end lost 2 bases, the J end lost 6 bases, and 15 bases lay between the germline ends. The CDR3 extends over 15 amino acids. Per the germline V gene, CDR1 is SGHDT and CDR2 is YYEEEE. DNA of the CDR3: TGTGCCAGCAGCTTCGAGTTTCGGACAGTCAATGAGCAGTTCTTC. Translation: CASSFEFRTVNEQFF.

The V gene is TRBV5-8, the J gene TRBJ2-7; D gene uncertain. Trimming took off 1 base at V and 2 bases at J, with 4 bases between the two ends. The CDR3 contains 12 residues. The germline V gene encodes CDR1 SGHTS and CDR2 YDEGEE. This CDR3 reads CASSLNTYEQYF. CDR3 coding DNA: TGTGCCAGCAGCTTGAACACCTACGAGCAGTACTTC.

This chain connects TRBV28 to TRBJ1-1; TRBD1 aligns across 8 bases. This CDR3 has 14 residues. V lost 5 bases and J lost 2; bases outside the gene matches: 4. Looked up from germline, CDR1 is MDHEN and CDR2 is SYDVKM. The CDR3 sequence is CASSGRGLNTEAFF. The DNA for the CDR3 is TGTGCCAGCAGTGGCAGGGGGCTCAACACTGAAGCTTTCTTT.

Only one count was recorded for this clonotype. The chain's CDR3 is CASRMTANTEAFF. The DNA of the CDR3 is TGTGCCAGTAGGATGACAGCGAACACTGAAGCTTTCTTT. The genes are TRBV19 and TRBJ1-1, with D possibly TRBD1 on 5 matching bases. Trimming pared 6 bases from V and 1 base from J, leaving 9 bases between. The CDR3 is 13 residues long. Germline loops: CDR1 LNHDA, CDR2 SQIVND (reference sequence).

The chain has TRBV29-1 and TRBJ1-5; D may be TRBD1 (5 bases). The CDR3 sequence is 12 residues long. Germline V gene lookup returns CDR1 SQVTM and CDR2 ANQGSEA. Deletions cut 2 bases from V and 6 bases from J, with 8 bases between. The CDR3 sequence is CSVESRVQPQHF. The CDR3 nucleotides read TGCAGCGTTGAATCCAGGGTTCAGCCCCAGCATTTT. The complete variable domain, with remaining parts taken from reference TRBV29-1 and TRBJ1-5, reads SAVISQKPSRDICQRGTSLTIQCQVDSQVTMMFWYRQQPGQSLTLIATANQGSEATYESGFVIDKFPISRPNLTFSTLTVSNMSPEDSSIYLCSVESRVQPQHFGDGTRLSIL.

CDR3 in amino acids: CASSSRQGTGIYDEQFF. The DNA of the CDR3 is TGTGCCAGCAGCTCCCGACAGGGGACAGGGATTTATGATGAGCAGTTCTTC. The chain combines TRBV7-6 with TRBJ2-1; 9 bases are a match to TRBD1. This CDR3 is built from 17 residues. The V and J ends lost 4 bases and 8 bases, in that order; junction bases with no gene match: 15. Germline V gives CDR1 SGHVS, CDR2 FNYEAQ.

The gene calls are TRBV19 and TRBJ2-1, with 7 bases that match TRBD2. The junction had 4 bases not matched to a gene; V was cut back by 1 base and J by 4 bases. The CDR3 sequence is 15 residues long. The V gene's germline CDR1 is LNHDA and CDR2 SQIVND (reference sequence). CDR3 sequence reads: CASSIVPSGYNEQFF. The DNA of the CDR3 is TGTGCCAGTAGTATAGTGCCTAGCGGATACAATGAGCAGTTCTTC.

The chain is built from TRBV5-5 and TRBJ2-3; D may correspond to TRBD1 or TRBD2 (5 bases each). V was pared by 4 bases and J by 6 bases, with 21 bases between. Looked up from germline, CDR1 is SGHKS and CDR2 is YYEKEE (reference sequence). The CDR3 has 16 residues. CDR3 sequence reads: CASSVSRAGALDTQYF. CDR3 in DNA: TGTGCCAGCAGCGTCTCGAGGGCCGGGGCGTTGGATACGCAGTATTTT.